The 25 T cell receptor beta chains presented below share a single source sample, sequenced in a study of blood T cell repertoires in COVID-19. The assay was immunoSEQ multiplex PCR, and TCRdb's table has in-frame clones only and misses some. The profile shows 100,000 to 150,000 clones, around 80% of them singletons. Sequenced sample: peripheral blood. All receptors derive from a man under 40 with COVID-19, enrolled during active disease.

This clone occurred a few times. The rearrangement joins TRBV7-3 to TRBJ1-2, with TRBD1 matching over 12 bases. Germline V CDR1 and CDR2: SGHTA, FQGTGA. V lost 1 base and J lost 0; bases outside the gene matches: 15. This CDR3 is 21 amino acids long. The CDR3 DNA is TGTGCCAGCAGCTTAAGATGGGACAGGGGGCCGGCATCCTATCCTAACTATGGCTACACCTTC. This sequence encodes CASSLRWDRGPASYPNYGYTF.

The chain couples TRBV7-9 to TRBJ2-3; D call uncertain. The CDR3 loop spans 13 amino acids. Between the trimmed V and J ends, which lost 2 bases and 5 bases, there was a span of 8 bases. CDR1 and CDR2 (germline): SEHNR, FQNEAQ (reference sequence). The CDR3 DNA is TGTGCCAGCAGCTTATCCACGGGAGATACGCAGTATTTT. This encodes CASSLSTGDTQYF.

The J gene is TRBJ2-5, the V gene TRBV19; possible D gene TRBD1, 6 bases. Trimming pared 5 bases from V and 3 bases from J, leaving 16 bases between. Germline CDR1 is LNHDA and CDR2 is SQIVND (reference sequence). This CDR3 has 15 amino acids. CDR3 bases: TGTGCCAGTAGTTTGACAGGACCGGCCAAAGAGACCCAGTACTTC. Its protein is CASSLTGPAKETQYF.

V and J are TRBV12-3 or TRBV12-4 and TRBJ1-5; no definite D call. Trimming took 3 bases from V and 6 from J, leaving 6 bases between them. The CDR3 has 12 amino acids. Here the CDR3 reads CASSFAFQPQHF. In DNA form, the CDR3 reads TGTGCCAGCAGTTTCGCGTTTCAGCCCCAGCATTTT.

CDR3 amino acids: CASSTAQGATEAFF. In DNA, the CDR3 is TGTGCCAGCAGCACCGCACAGGGGGCCACTGAAGCTTTCTTT. The rearrangement links TRBV7-2 to TRBJ1-1; 9 bases align to TRBD1. The CDR3 contains 14 residues. Germline-derived CDR1 and CDR2 are SGHTA and FQGNSA. V shed 5 bases and J 4 bases; nucleotides not matched to a gene: 5.

V gene TRBV7-2 combines with J gene TRBJ2-3, with 10 bases fitting TRBD2. Germline trimming cut 5 bases from V and 6 bases from J; bases unmatched to any gene: 11. The CDR3 totals 16 residues. Germline V gene data show CDR1 as SGHTA and CDR2 as FQGNSA. The chain's CDR3 is CASSEGTSVVSDTQYF. The DNA for the CDR3 is TGTGCCAGCAGCGAAGGGACTAGCGTCGTGTCCGATACGCAGTATTTT.

In this sample, this clone turned up once. The gene calls are TRBV28 and TRBJ2-3; 9 positions match TRBD2. Germline values: CDR1 MDHEN, CDR2 SYDVKM. The CDR3 totals 16 residues. Germline trimming cut 3 bases from V and 1 base from J; bases unmatched to any gene: 5. The CDR3 region is CASSLRAGGGTDTQYF. As DNA, the CDR3 is TGTGCCAGCAGTTTGAGGGCGGGAGGGGGCACAGATACGCAGTATTTT. The full variable domain, completed using reference TRBV28 and TRBJ2-3, is DVKVTQSSRYLVKRTGEKVFLECVQDMDHENMFWYRQDPGLGLRLIYFSYDVKMKEKGDIPEGYSVSREKKERFSLILESASTNQTSMYLCASSLRAGGGTDTQYFGPGTRLTVL.

This clone has only one observation. The V and J genes are TRBV3-1 (or the pseudogene TRBV3-2) and TRBJ2-5; possible D gene TRBD2, 5 bases. Germline loops: CDR1 LGHDT, CDR2 YNNKEL (reference sequence). The CDR3 runs to 15 residues. The ends were cut back, 3 bases at V and 5 bases at J, with 16 bases in the middle. CDR3 amino acids: CASSQTTLRDETQYF. As DNA, the CDR3 is TGTGCCAGCAGCCAGACGACCCTTCGGGATGAGACCCAGTACTTC.

The genes are TRBV28 and TRBJ1-2; the D gene is possibly TRBD1 (6 bases). From germline, CDR1 is MDHEN and CDR2 SYDVKM. This CDR3 has 14 amino acids. V lost 3 bases to trimming and J lost 3 bases, with 11 bases between them. The CDR3 DNA sequence: TGTGCCAGCAGTTTTGTGGACAGACACTATGGCTACACCTTC. This encodes CASSFVDRHYGYTF.

V usage is TRBV27 and J usage is TRBJ2-3; 8 bases match TRBD2. Germline V gene lookup returns CDR1 MNHEY and CDR2 SMNVEV (reference sequence). The CDR3 totals 15 residues. With V trimmed by 1 base and J by 0 bases, 0 bases remained unmatched. The DNA of the CDR3 is TGTGCCAGCAGTTTATTAGCGGGGAGCACAGATACGCAGTATTTT. This translates into CASSLLAGSTDTQYF.

The chain recombines TRBV6-6 with TRBJ1-6; no clear D gene. CDR3 length: 13 residues. The germline V gene has CDR1 MNHNY and CDR2 SVGAGI (reference sequence). The V gene lost 10 bases and the J gene lost 0 bases, with 7 bases spanning the gap. The CDR3 sequence is CAITSSYNSPLHF. The CDR3 nucleotides are TGTGCCATTACGAGCTCCTATAATTCACCCCTCCACTTT.

The chain joins TRBV3-1 (or the pseudogene TRBV3-2) to TRBJ2-7; 8 nucleotides match TRBD1. The J segment lost 2 bases and the V segment lost 10 bases, leaving 10 bases of the junction unmatched. CDR3 length: 14 amino acids. CDR1 is LGHDT, CDR2 YNNKEL, per germline (reference sequence). CDR3 region: CATEAGTGPYEQYF. The CDR3, as DNA: TGTGCCACCGAGGCAGGGACAGGCCCCTACGAGCAGTACTTC.

The chain carries TRBV3-1 (or the pseudogene TRBV3-2) and TRBJ1-2, with 11 bases lining up with TRBD1. Germline V gives CDR1 LGHDT, CDR2 YNNKEL (reference sequence). The CDR3 runs 14 residues. Unmatched junction bases numbered 2, after V lost 0 bases and J lost 8 bases. The CDR3 reads CASSQEDRGHGYTF. The CDR3 DNA is TGTGCCAGCAGCCAAGAGGACAGGGGGCACGGCTACACCTTC.

The chain uses TRBV19 and TRBJ2-5; 7 bases fit TRBD1. The CDR3 is made up of 14 amino acids. Germline V CDR1 and CDR2: LNHDA, SQIVND (reference sequence). V shed 10 bases, J shed 2 bases, and the junction held 10 bases outside the gene matches. CDR3 bases: TGTGCCACCAGTTCGGGACAGATACAAGAGACCCAGTACTTC. Protein sequence: CATSSGQIQETQYF.

The rearrangement uses TRBV3-1 (or the pseudogene TRBV3-2) and TRBJ1-1; TRBD1 might be the D (6 bases). Germline V lookup: CDR1 LGHDT, CDR2 YNNKEL (reference sequence). The CDR3 runs to 17 residues. Trimming took off 0 bases at V and 5 bases at J, with 19 bases between the two ends. CDR3 sequence reads: CASSQDRPLGGATEAFF. CDR3 nucleotide sequence: TGTGCCAGCAGCCAAGATCGGCCCTTGGGGGGGGCGACTGAAGCTTTCTTT.

The chain uses TRBV5-6 and TRBJ1-5, with TRBD1 identical over 10 bases. CDR1 is SGHDT, CDR2 YYEEEE, per germline. After removal of 2 bases from V and 7 bases from J, the junction contained 6 bases not matched to a gene. The CDR3 is 15 amino acids. The CDR3 loop is CASSFGTGEEQPQHF. The CDR3 coding sequence is TGTGCCAGCAGCTTTGGGACAGGGGAGGAACAGCCCCAGCATTTT.

The chain carries TRBV28 and TRBJ1-5, with D tentatively TRBD1 (6 bases). The V and J ends lost 2 bases and 4 bases respectively, with 15 bases between them. The CDR3 runs 16 residues. Germline V lookup: CDR1 MDHEN, CDR2 SYDVKM. The CDR3 DNA is TGTGCCAGCAGTTTACGGGTCAGGGGTTTAAATCAGCCCCAGCATTTT. Encoded protein: CASSLRVRGLNQPQHF.

The chain is built from TRBV11-2 and TRBJ1-1; D might be TRBD1 (6 bases). CDR1 is SGHAT and CDR2 is FQNNGV in the germline V gene. Trimming left V 1 base short and J 4 bases short, with 10 bases between. The CDR3 totals 14 residues. The CDR3, as DNA: TGTGCCAGCAGCTTAGGGCAGGGGTTCACTGAAGCTTTCTTT. Translating it yields CASSLGQGFTEAFF.

The CDR3 protein is CASSPSSGSLYEQYF. The CDR3 nucleotides read TGTGCCAGTAGTCCGTCTAGCGGGAGTCTGTACGAGCAGTACTTC. This sequence joins TRBV19 and TRBJ2-7, with 10 positions matching TRBD2. This CDR3 is built from 15 residues. V shed 5 bases, J shed 4 bases, and the junction held 8 bases outside the gene matches. Germline values: CDR1 LNHDA, CDR2 SQIVND (reference sequence).

The chain recombines TRBV7-3 with TRBJ2-1, with 7 bases aligning to TRBD2. J was trimmed by 0 bases and V by 3 bases; bases with no gene match: 11. Germline values: CDR1 SGHTA, CDR2 FQGTGA. The CDR3 has 18 residues. The DNA of the CDR3 is TGTGCCAGCAGCTTCATGGGAGGGGCCCTGAGCTCCTACAATGAGCAGTTCTTC. Protein: CASSFMGGALSSYNEQFF.

V and J are TRBV19 and TRBJ2-1, with D possibly TRBD1 on 6 matching bases. The CDR3 loop spans 16 amino acids. V was shortened by 5 bases and J by 0 bases, with 14 bases between the two germline ends. Germline V gene data show CDR1 as LNHDA and CDR2 as SQIVND (reference sequence). CDR3 amino acids: CASSPLTGSSYNEQFF. CDR3 nucleotide sequence: TGTGCCAGTAGTCCCCTAACAGGGAGCTCCTACAATGAGCAGTTCTTC.

This clone has only a few counts. The chain has TRBV27 and TRBJ2-5, with unresolved D. This CDR3 contains 13 residues. CDR1 and CDR2 from the germline V gene are MNHEY and SMNVEV (reference sequence). Trimming removed 3 bases at V and 2 bases at J, with 7 bases between. The CDR3 DNA sequence: TGTGCCAGCAGTTTTCGGCGGCAAGAGACCCAGTACTTC. It codes for CASSFRRQETQYF.

J is TRBJ2-5 and V is TRBV5-8; 11 nucleotides align to TRBD1. J gave up 0 bases and V 4 bases, and 5 bases lay outside the gene matches. Germline V gives CDR1 SGHTS, CDR2 YDEGEE. This CDR3 contains 16 residues. CDR3: CASSEPGQGDQETQYF. In nucleotides, the CDR3 is TGTGCCAGCAGCGAACCGGGACAGGGGGACCAAGAGACCCAGTACTTC.

This clone has at least ten counts. The V and J genes are TRBV5-6 and TRBJ1-4; no definite D call. Germline values: CDR1 SGHDT, CDR2 YYEEEE. Trimming removed 0 bases from V and 5 bases from J, with 5 bases in between. CDR3 length: 13 residues. The DNA for the CDR3 is TGTGCCAGCAGCTTGGTCCCAAATGAAAAACTGTTTTTT. This codes for CASSLVPNEKLFF.

The chain recombines TRBV19 with TRBJ1-3; D not resolved. V dropped 7 bases and J dropped 1 base, with 5 bases sitting between them. The CDR3 spans 12 residues. Germline CDR1 reads LNHDA; CDR2 reads SQIVND (reference sequence). In DNA, the CDR3 is TGTGCCAGTACCCAGTCTGGAAACACCATATATTTT. It specifies CASTQSGNTIYF. The variable domain in full, completed from reference TRBV19 and TRBJ1-3, reads DGGITQSPKYLFRKEGQNVTLSCEQNLNHDAMYWYRQDPGQGLRLIYYSQIVNDFQKGDIAEGYSVSREKKESFPLTVTSAQKNPTAFYLCASTQSGNTIYFGEGSWLTVV.